One sample yielded the 11 T cell receptor beta chains listed below, sequenced in a study of blood T cell repertoires in COVID-19. The assay was immunoSEQ multiplex PCR, and TCRdb's table has in-frame clones only and misses some. The sample gives 100,000 to 150,000 clones, around 89% of which show up once; less than 20% is in the top ten. The specimen sequenced was peripheral blood. All receptors come from a man aged 50-60 years with active or convalescent COVID-19.

This clone appeared a few times. The chain uses TRBV6-2 or TRBV6-3 and TRBJ1-5, with a weak D call TRBD1 (5 bases). Trimming stripped 2 bases from V and 6 bases from J, with 17 bases between. The CDR3 length is 16 residues. Germline loops: CDR1 MNHEY, CDR2 SVGEGT. The CDR3 reads CASSYGDRGEGQPQHF. The CDR3 DNA follows: TGTGCCAGCAGTTACGGGGACCGGGGGGAAGGTCAGCCCCAGCATTTT.

The rearrangement uses TRBV19 and TRBJ2-5, with 7 bases fitting TRBD2. This CDR3 is 19 amino acids long. The V gene's germline CDR1 is LNHDA and CDR2 SQIVND (reference sequence). V dropped 2 bases and J dropped 4; count of bases not matched to a gene: 19. CDR3 nucleotides: TGTGCCAGTAGTATAAGAAAAGGGAGGGATCCGCTATCCGGAGAGACCCAGTACTTC. Amino acid sequence: CASSIRKGRDPLSGETQYF. Filled out from reference TRBV19 and TRBJ2-5, the complete variable domain reads DGGITQSPKYLFRKEGQNVTLSCEQNLNHDAMYWYRQDPGQGLRLIYYSQIVNDFQKGDIAEGYSVSREKKESFPLTVTSAQKNPTAFYLCASSIRKGRDPLSGETQYFGPGTRLLVL.

The V call is TRBV9, the J call TRBJ2-3; 10 bases align to TRBD1. The V gene end was trimmed by 2 bases and the J gene end by 4 bases; junction bases not matched to a gene: 4. Germline CDR1 is SGDLS and CDR2 is YYNGEE. The CDR3 loop spans 15 amino acids. The CDR3 loop reads CASSVRTGGSDTQYF. The CDR3 coding sequence is TGTGCCAGCAGCGTGAGGACAGGGGGGTCAGATACGCAGTATTTT.

On this clone: Additional DNA sequences in this sample encode the identical CDR3. The CDR3 DNA follows: TGCGCCAGCAGCTTGGTCGGGAGCTCCTACAATGAGCAGTTCTTC. Translated: CASSLVGSSYNEQFF. The chain recombines TRBV5-1 with TRBJ2-1; a possible D gene is TRBD2 (6 bases). Germline CDR1 SGHRS, CDR2 YFSETQ. The CDR3 length is 15 residues. V was shortened by 0 bases and J by 0 bases, with 7 bases between the two germline ends.

The rearrangement links TRBV9 to TRBJ1-2; possibly TRBD1 for D (6 bases). V was trimmed by 1 base and J by 2 bases, leaving 12 bases between them. The CDR3 loop spans 15 amino acids. Germline CDR1 and CDR2: SGDLS and YYNGEE. CDR3 sequence: CASSVSGHLNYGYTF. CDR3 DNA: TGTGCCAGCAGCGTATCGGGACACCTCAACTATGGCTACACCTTC.

The chain carries TRBV9 and TRBJ1-3; TRBD1 is a possible D gene (6 bases). The CDR3 length is 17 residues. CDR1 and CDR2 (germline): SGDLS, YYNGEE. The V end was cut by 3 bases, the J end by 0 bases, with 16 bases between. CDR3 in DNA: TGTGCCAGCAGCGCCAAGGGGGTAGCCCGCTCTGGAAACACCATATATTTT. Residues: CASSAKGVARSGNTIYF.

This clone appeared once. This rearrangement joins TRBV4-1 to TRBJ2-7; the D gene is possibly TRBD1 (5 bases). CDR1 and CDR2 from the germline V gene are MGHRA and YSYEKL. This CDR3 is 15 amino acids long. V shed 4 bases and J shed 2 bases, with 15 bases lying between them. CDR3 loop: CASSPSSPGTYEQYF. The CDR3 DNA reads as TGCGCCAGCAGCCCTTCTTCGCCAGGGACCTACGAGCAGTACTTC.

CDR3 residues: CASSPMPRNTEAFF. CDR3 nucleotides: TGTGCCAGCAGTCCTATGCCAAGGAACACTGAAGCTTTCTTT. The chain recombines TRBV6-5 with TRBJ1-1; D remains ambiguous. The length of the CDR3 is 14 residues. Germline CDR1 and CDR2: MNHEY and SVGAGI. V lost 5 bases, J lost 1 base, and 11 bases lay in between.

This chain joins TRBV27 and TRBJ2-7, with a possible D match to TRBD2 (6 bases). The CDR3 is made up of 14 amino acids. Deletions cut 2 bases from V and 3 bases from J, with 11 bases between. From germline, CDR1 is MNHEY and CDR2 SMNVEV (reference sequence). The DNA of the CDR3 is TGTGCCAGCAGTTTAGACGGGAGCTTCTACGAGCAGTACTTC. Protein: CASSLDGSFYEQYF.

The gene calls are TRBV5-1 and TRBJ2-3; 10 bases align to TRBD2. Unmatched junction bases numbered 7, after V lost 7 bases and J lost 2 bases. This CDR3 spans 15 amino acids. Germline values: CDR1 SGHRS, CDR2 YFSETQ. The CDR3 nucleotides are TGCGCCAGCCGCAGACTAGCGGGCTCCACAGATACGCAGTATTTT. Encoded protein: CASRRLAGSTDTQYF.

The chain couples TRBV14 to TRBJ2-1; 7 bases map to TRBD2. Per the germline V gene, CDR1 is SGHDN and CDR2 is FVKESK. After removal of 1 base from V and 4 bases from J, the junction contained 7 bases not matched to a gene. CDR3 length equals 16 residues. CDR3 amino acids: CASSQAPGLPYNEQFF. The DNA for the CDR3 is TGTGCCAGCAGCCAAGCCCCGGGACTACCATACAATGAGCAGTTCTTC.